This T cell receptor (beta chain) came from a study of blood T cell repertoires in COVID-19. Study in general: Sites across the United States, Italy and Spain contributed samples from acute and convalescent COVID-19. PBMCs, B-cell-depleted T cells, or T cells were the source of the cDNA or gDNA that made up the material.

Trimming removed 6 bases from V and 4 bases from J; junction bases left unmatched: 6. CDR1 is SGHRS and CDR2 is YFSETQ in the germline V gene. This CDR3 comprises 14 residues. This clone appeared once. In the study's own analysis: The assay estimated nucleated cells by amplifying reference gene primers. Sequenced by immunoSEQ multiplex PCR; TCRdb stores in-frame clones only, minus some. V and J calls and clone size are copied from that table; D and trimming were computed from the DNA. The data hold roughly 100,000 clones, with just under 95% observed a single time. This clonotype originated in a woman in her fifties or sixties with COVID-19, enrolled during active disease. Sample: peripheral blood. This chain joins TRBV5-1 and TRBJ2-5; 10 nucleotides agree with TRBD1. The CDR3 DNA reads as TGCGCCAGCACCGTTGGGACAGGGGCAGAGACCCAGTACTTC. Protein sequence: CASTVGTGAETQYF. Filled out from reference TRBV5-1 and TRBJ2-5, the complete variable domain reads KAGVTQTPRYLIKTRGQQVTLSCSPISGHRSVSWYQQTPGQGLQFLFEYFSETQRNKGNFPGRFSGRQFSNSRSEMNVSTLELGDSALYLCASTVGTGAETQYFGPGTRLLVL.